These 19 T cell receptor beta chains were sequenced from one sample in a study of T cells in Graves' hyperthyroidism and ophthalmopathy (dated by TCRdb to the late 2010s). The receptor library was made with multiplex PCR. Sequencing used an Illumina HiSeq 2000. The TCR beta CDR3 regions were amplified from RNA transcripts. A first-round RT-PCR of the TCR CDR3 used the HTBI primer set with the Qiagen OneStep RT-PCR kit. TCRdb applied fastp at Q25 and MiXCR to the public reads, then kept only in-frame beta chains. All rows with the same CDR3 protein become a single entry with the most common DNA and genes. The sample has 450,000 to 700,000 distinct CDR3 sequences on record, around 42% of them singletons. Around 17% of the sample comes from the top ten. Specimen: peripheral blood or thyroid tissue (not recorded which). The receptor source for this set is an adult woman with Graves' disease, either hyperthyroidism or ophthalmopathy (not recorded which).

V gene TRBV10-3 combines with J gene TRBJ1-1; 9 positions match TRBD1. The junction had 10 bases not matched to a gene; V was cut back by 6 bases and J by 2 bases. The CDR3 runs 16 residues. The germline V gene has CDR1 ENHRY and CDR2 SYGVKD. CDR3 loop: CAIRPGQGGFNTEAFF. CDR3 sequence (DNA): TGTGCCATCAGACCGGGACAGGGCGGTTTCAACACTGAAGCTTTCTTT.

V and J are TRBV15 and TRBJ2-2; 10 nucleotides line up with TRBD1. Germline assignment: CDR1 LNHNV and CDR2 YYDKDF (reference sequence). There are 15 residues in the CDR3. Trimming removed 1 base from V and 4 bases from J; junction bases left unmatched: 0. This CDR3 is CATSRGTGGTGELFF. CDR3 sequence (DNA): TGTGCCACCAGCAGAGGGACAGGGGGCACCGGGGAGCTGTTTTTT.

In this sample, this clonotype turned up many times. The chain has TRBV20-1 and TRBJ2-7; possible D gene TRBD1, 5 bases. Per germline, CDR1 DFQATT and CDR2 SNEGSKA (reference sequence). The CDR3 is made up of 13 amino acids. V was shortened by 4 bases and J by 2 bases, with 12 bases between the two germline ends. The CDR3 here is CSAIPRAAYEQYF. The CDR3 DNA reads as TGCAGTGCTATACCCAGGGCGGCCTACGAGCAGTACTTC.

This clonotype turned up a few times. This chain uses TRBV2 with TRBJ2-5; possibly TRBD2 for D (7 bases). The germline CDR1 and CDR2 sequences are SNHLY and FYNNEI. The CDR3 sequence is 13 residues long. With 6 bases removed from V and 4 bases from J, the gap between germline ends came to 12 bases. The DNA for the CDR3 is TGTGCCAGCAGAGGGGGGGCGAGAGAGACCCAGTACTTC. The encoded protein is CASRGGARETQYF.

The rearrangement uses TRBV2 and TRBJ2-5; D may be TRBD1 (5 bases). Trimming shortened V by 10 bases and J by 0 bases, and 6 bases separated the two germline ends. Germline CDR1 and CDR2: SNHLY and FYNNEI. The CDR3 covers 11 residues. The CDR3 protein is CATGNQETQYF. CDR3 coding DNA: TGTGCCACAGGGAACCAAGAGACCCAGTACTTC. The full variable domain, rest sourced from reference TRBV2 and TRBJ2-5, is EPEVTQTPSHQVTQMGQEVILRCVPISNHLYFYWYRQILGQKVEFLVSFYNNEISEKSEIFDDQFSVERPDGSNFTLKIRSTKLEDSAMYFCATGNQETQYFGPGTRLLVL.

The genes are TRBV11-2 and TRBJ2-5; 8 bases are shared with TRBD1. The CDR3 contains 14 residues. V lost 5 bases to trimming and J lost 4 bases; unmatched junction nucleotides: 6. Germline V gene lookup returns CDR1 SGHAT and CDR2 FQNNGV. Here the CDR3 reads CASSRRTGRETQYF. The DNA for the CDR3 is TGTGCCAGCAGCAGAAGGACAGGGAGAGAGACCCAGTACTTC.

The V call is TRBV7-9, the J call TRBJ2-5; D possibly corresponds to TRBD1 (6 bases). Germline CDR1 is SEHNR and CDR2 is FQNEAQ (reference sequence). The CDR3 spans 11 residues. Trimming left V 11 bases short and J 4 bases short, with 11 bases between. In nucleotides, the CDR3 is TGTGCCGGAAGCAGGGGAGAGACCCAGTACTTC. Its translation is CAGSRGETQYF.

This clonotype was seen at least ten times. The CDR3 spells CASSSAQTRYTDTQYF. The CDR3 bases are TGTGCCAGCAGCTCCGCCCAGACTAGATACACAGATACGCAGTATTTT. The rearrangement links TRBV7-2 to TRBJ2-3; tentatively, D is TRBD2 (6 bases). V lost 4 bases to trimming and J lost 2 bases, with 16 bases between them. The CDR3 contains 16 residues. Germline V gene sequence: CDR1 SGHTA, CDR2 FQGNSA.

This clonotype was found many times. The gene calls are TRBV7-2 and TRBJ1-1; tentative D call: TRBD1 (5 bases). Germline CDR1 and CDR2: SGHTA and FQGNSA. The CDR3 contains 15 residues. The germline V and J ends were trimmed by 6 bases and 2 bases, with 16 bases remaining between them. Written as DNA, the CDR3 is TGTGCCAGCAGTCACGGGGGGGGGGTTAACACTGAAGCTTTCTTT. As protein: CASSHGGGVNTEAFF.

This clonotype showed up many times. J is TRBJ2-7 and V is TRBV11-2; the match to TRBD1 covers 7 bases. Germline loops: CDR1 SGHAT, CDR2 FQNNGV. V gave up 1 base and J gave up 6 bases; unmatched junction bases: 3. This CDR3 is 13 amino acids long. CDR3 sequence reads: CASSLAAGGEQYF. CDR3 nucleotide sequence: TGTGCCAGCAGCTTAGCGGCAGGGGGCGAGCAGTACTTC.

This clonotype was counted ten times or more. The chain combines TRBV20-1 with TRBJ2-7; 7 bases align to TRBD1. The CDR3 is made up of 11 amino acids. With V trimmed by 5 bases and J by 6 bases, 4 bases remained unmatched. Germline values: CDR1 DFQATT, CDR2 SNEGSKA (reference sequence). CDR3 sequence: CSALDRVEQYF. In DNA, the CDR3 is TGCAGTGCTTTAGACAGGGTCGAGCAGTACTTC.

The rearrangement uses TRBV19 and TRBJ1-2; TRBD1 aligns across 8 bases. In germline, CDR1 is LNHDA, CDR2 SQIVND (reference sequence). J lost 3 bases, V lost 6 bases, and 3 bases had no gene match. This CDR3 comprises 13 residues. In nucleotides, the CDR3 is TGTGCCAGTAGCAGGACAGGGTACTATGGCTACACCTTC. Translation: CASSRTGYYGYTF.

Ten or more counts support this clonotype. The chain carries TRBV7-9 and TRBJ1-4, with D hard to call. Germline CDR1 is SEHNR and CDR2 is FQNEAQ (reference sequence). The CDR3 consists of 13 residues. Trimming cost V 6 bases and J 6 bases, with 11 bases left between them. The CDR3 coding sequence is TGTGCCAGCAGAACCGGCGTGGATGAAAAACTGTTTTTT. As protein: CASRTGVDEKLFF.

This clonotype was found a few times. V gene TRBV6-1 combines with J gene TRBJ2-3, with no clear D. Trimming took off 5 bases at V and 1 base at J, with 10 bases between the two ends. Germline CDR1 reads MNHNS; CDR2 reads SASEGT. This CDR3 is built from 14 residues. In DNA, the CDR3 is TGTGCCAGCAGTCCTAGGGCTGGCACAGATACGCAGTATTTT. Translation: CASSPRAGTDTQYF.

This sequence joins TRBV7-8 and TRBJ2-5, with a tentative D call TRBD1 (5 bases). The germline V gene has CDR1 SGHVS and CDR2 FQNEAQ. Trimming took 1 base from V and 5 from J, leaving 14 bases between them. The CDR3 runs to 15 residues. This CDR3 reads CASSLGPGLGETQYF. The CDR3 DNA reads TGTGCCAGCAGCTTAGGTCCAGGGCTGGGGGAGACCCAGTACTTC.

This clonotype was recorded a few times. The chain couples TRBV12-3 or TRBV12-4 to TRBJ2-5; a possible D gene is TRBD1 (6 bases). The germline V and J ends were trimmed by 9 bases and 0 bases, with 8 bases remaining between them. This CDR3 is 12 amino acids long. The CDR3 here is CAREGDQETQYF. CDR3 nucleotide sequence: TGTGCCAGAGAGGGGGACCAAGAGACCCAGTACTTC.

This clonotype was detected ten times or more. The chain combines TRBV6-5 with TRBJ1-6; TRBD1 matches 7 bases. Trimming took 2 bases from V and 13 from J; bases not matched to a gene: 8. Germline CDR1 is MNHEY and CDR2 is SVGAGI. This CDR3 spans 14 amino acids. In DNA form, the CDR3 reads TGTGCCAGCAGTTACACAGGGACAGATAACCCCCTCCACTTT. Protein product: CASSYTGTDNPLHF.

The chain combines TRBV10-3 with TRBJ1-2; 7 bases map to TRBD1. The V and J ends lost 2 bases and 2 bases, in that order; junction bases with no gene match: 2. CDR1 and CDR2 (germline): ENHRY, SYGVKD. CDR3 length: 14 amino acids. Written as DNA, the CDR3 is TGTGCCATCAGTGAGGACAGGGCAAACTATGGCTACACCTTC. Residues: CAISEDRANYGYTF.

This clonotype has a count of ten or more. The chain joins TRBV7-9 to TRBJ1-2, with 7 bases lining up with TRBD1. V shed 6 bases, J shed 4 bases, and the junction held 14 bases outside the gene matches. CDR1 SEHNR and CDR2 FQNEAQ come from the germline V gene (reference sequence). The length of the CDR3 is 16 residues. CDR3 bases: TGTGCCAGCAGTCTAAGGACAGGACAAAACTTCTATGGCTACACCTTC. Amino acids: CASSLRTGQNFYGYTF.